The T cell receptor beta chain described here comes from a study of CD8+CD57+ T cells in acquired aplastic anemia. The overall study: Sorting CD4+ and CD8+ cells gave DNA averaging approximately 3 ug.

In regard to this clonotype: Its target is not known.

The CDR3 runs to 12 residues. The V end lost 6 bases, the J end lost 4 bases, and 10 bases lay between the germline ends. The V gene's germline CDR1 is SNHLY and CDR2 FYNNEI. Overall study results and limits: Patients and controls had CD8+ Simpson's diversity values that were not significantly distinct.

Genomic DNA, the template, was used for profiling of the TCR beta VDJ and CDR3. In TCRdb, the reads were re-called with MiXCR into one record per CDR3 protein. This sample has about 130,000 distinct CDR3 sequences, with about half found just once. The TCR comes from a human donor in good health, serving as a control. Sample: sorted CD4+, CD8+, or CD8+CD57+ T cells (not recorded which) from PBMCs. This chain joins TRBV2 and TRBJ2-7; D may be TRBD2 (5 bases). The CDR3 reads CASRGLEYEQYF. CDR3 nucleotide sequence: TGTGCCAGCAGAGGACTTGAGTACGAGCAGTACTTC.